This TCR beta chain is from a study of T cells in Graves' hyperthyroidism and ophthalmopathy (dated by TCRdb to between 2019 and 2020). Context from the whole study: Peripheral blood samples were taken at the time of initial diagnosis, prior to any treatment. The 100 discovery patients were randomly split 7:3 into training and test sets. Once sampling was done, hyperthyroidism patients were given methimazole at a starting dose of 30 mg daily, whereas ophthalmopathy patients were given high-dose intravenous methylprednisolone. To identify distinguishing TCR V-J signatures, a discovery cohort of roughly 100 patients was used, comprising 43 with Graves' ophthalmopathy and 57 with stable Graves' hyperthyroidism. Prospective prediction of ophthalmopathy was tested in an independent validation cohort consisting of fewer than 20 hyperthyroidism patients and about 17 patients who later progressed to ophthalmopathy. In six Graves' hyperthyroidism patients, the study also compared T-cell repertoires from thyroid tissue with T-cell repertoires from blood. TCR Vbeta CDR3 sequencing of 140 or so peripheral blood samples (approximately 44 ophthalmopathy, approximately 80 hyperthyroidism and roughly 17 progressor patients) is reported in the paper. Overall results and qualifications from the work: In cross-validation, a model built on a 13 V-J signature told ophthalmopathy apart from stable hyperthyroidism with 85% to 90% sensitivity and 81% to 82% specificity, and in testing the same model reached 80%/75%. During validation, the model predicted progression to ophthalmopathy a median of roughly six months ahead of onset, with around 65% sensitivity and about 72% specificity. No statistical method was used to set the sample size in advance, and investigators knew the group allocation. Most expanded thyroid clonotypes (frequency above 0.001) were also found in blood, which suggests that blood repertoires may mirror thyroid immune responses.

Ophthalmopathy patients had moderately to severely active disease, with a Clinical Activity Score of 3 or more, a NOSPECS grade of 4 or more, and a disease duration of less than 3 months. Patients with uncontrolled infections, other autoimmune diseases, pregnancy or lactation were excluded. Clinical symptoms, serum thyroxine and TRAb, thyroid ultrasound, and orbital computed tomography formed the basis for the diagnoses. PBMCs were isolated from around 10 ml of fresh peripheral blood by Ficoll-Paque density gradient centrifugation. Total RNA was extracted using Trizol reagent, and RNA quality was assessed on an Agilent 2100 Bioanalyzer. TCR beta CDR3 regions were amplified from RNA transcripts. For the first round of RT-PCR on the TCR CDR3, the HTBI primer set was used together with the Qiagen OneStep RT-PCR kit. Libraries were constructed in a second round of multiplex PCR, after which size selection and purification were carried out. Paired-end sequencing of the libraries was performed with 100 bp reads on an Illumina HiSeq2000. Per the original workflow: SOAPnuke was used to process the raw data, removing reads that contained adapters or uncalled bases, had a mean Phred below 15, or lacked an exact match to the constant primer or identifier. COPE v1.2.5 was used to merge the high-quality paired reads, and each unique nucleotide sequence was defined as a clonotype. Clonotypes were aligned to IMGT TRBV, TRBD and TRBJ reference segments using MiTCR v1.1. The analysis included only V-J combinations with a frequency above 0.0001, which together covered about 99% of the repertoires. A TCS score was defined as the ratio of F50 (clonal expansion) to E x V (chaos), with BLOSUM62-based TCRdist applied between CDR3 peptides within each V-J. Welch's t-statistics and random forest reduced approximately 520 V-J features to about 13, which were used in a naive Bayes classifier (R e1071). The public reads were quality trimmed at Q25 with fastp and then assembled into clones with MiXCR by TCRdb, keeping productive beta chains. Rows are combined by CDR3 protein, so each entry shows the most common genes and DNA. Clone size and V and J calls follow TCRdb, not the original study. For this sample the table gives approximately 410,000 distinct CDR3 sequences, of which around 15% were detected only once. The ten largest clones take up approximately 13% of the sample.

Ten or more counts support this clonotype. This receptor's antigen is unknown. Within one base of it there is no much larger clone, and no base qualities were kept. For CDR1 and CDR2, the germline V gene lists SGHTA and FQGNSA. The CDR3 measures 13 amino acids from cysteine to phenylalanine. The entry retains the CDR3 DNA only, 39 bases that are in frame from base 1. V gives up 1 base and J gives up 7 bases, and the segment between their germline ends measures 11 bases. Sequencing was done on a sample of blood. The rearranged chain carries TRBV7-2 and TRBJ2-7, with a weak D call of TRBD1 (6 bases match). This sequence was found in a man between 18 and 35 years old with Graves' ophthalmopathy. The CDR3: CASSLVGGREQYF. The nucleotide sequence reads as follows: TGTGCCAGCAGCTTAGTAGGGGGTCGGGAGCAGTACTTC.